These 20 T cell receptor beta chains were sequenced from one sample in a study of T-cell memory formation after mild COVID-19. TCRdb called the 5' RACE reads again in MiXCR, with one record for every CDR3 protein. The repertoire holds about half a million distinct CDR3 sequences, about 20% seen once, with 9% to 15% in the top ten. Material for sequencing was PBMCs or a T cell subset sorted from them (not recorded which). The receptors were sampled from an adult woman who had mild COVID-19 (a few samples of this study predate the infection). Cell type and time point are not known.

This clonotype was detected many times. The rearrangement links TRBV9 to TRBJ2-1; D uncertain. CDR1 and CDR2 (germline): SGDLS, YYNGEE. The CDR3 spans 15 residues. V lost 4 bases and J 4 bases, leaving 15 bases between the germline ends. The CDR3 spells CASSPSATHYNEQFF. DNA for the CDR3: TGTGCCAGCAGCCCCTCGGCGACACATTACAATGAGCAGTTCTTC.

CDR3: CASMITGGYETQYF. The CDR3 nucleotides read TGTGCCAGCATGATTACAGGGGGCTATGAGACCCAGTACTTC. The chain employs TRBV3-1 and TRBJ2-5, with 9 bases that match TRBD1. This CDR3 region has 14 residues. V shed 7 bases and J 5 bases; nucleotides not matched to a gene: 8. Per the germline V gene, CDR1 is LGHDT and CDR2 is YNNKEL (reference sequence).

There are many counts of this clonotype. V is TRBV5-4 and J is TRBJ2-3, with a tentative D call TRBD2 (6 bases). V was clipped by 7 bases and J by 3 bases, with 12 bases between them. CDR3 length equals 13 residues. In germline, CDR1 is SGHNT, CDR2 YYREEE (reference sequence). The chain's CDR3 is CASAAGMTDTQYF. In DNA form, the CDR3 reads TGTGCCAGCGCGGCGGGGATGACAGATACGCAGTATTTT.

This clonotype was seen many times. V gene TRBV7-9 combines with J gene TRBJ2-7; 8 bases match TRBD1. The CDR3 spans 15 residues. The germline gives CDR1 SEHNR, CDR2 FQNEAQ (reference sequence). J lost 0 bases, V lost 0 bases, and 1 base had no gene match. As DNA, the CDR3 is TGTGCCAGCAGCTTAGCCACAGGGGGCTCCTACGAGCAGTACTTC. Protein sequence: CASSLATGGSYEQYF.

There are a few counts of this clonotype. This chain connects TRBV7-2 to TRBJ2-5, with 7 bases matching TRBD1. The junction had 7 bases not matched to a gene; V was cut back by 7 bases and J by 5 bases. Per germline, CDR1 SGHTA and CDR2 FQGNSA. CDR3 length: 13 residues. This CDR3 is CASNDRVGETQYF. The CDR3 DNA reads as TGTGCCAGCAACGACAGGGTCGGGGAGACCCAGTACTTC.

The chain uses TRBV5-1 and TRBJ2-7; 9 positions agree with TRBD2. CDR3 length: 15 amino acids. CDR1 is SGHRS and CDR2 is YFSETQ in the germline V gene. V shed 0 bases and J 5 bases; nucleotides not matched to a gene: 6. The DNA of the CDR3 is TGCGCCAGCAGCTTGGAAGCGGGAGGATCCGACGAGCAGTACTTC. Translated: CASSLEAGGSDEQYF.

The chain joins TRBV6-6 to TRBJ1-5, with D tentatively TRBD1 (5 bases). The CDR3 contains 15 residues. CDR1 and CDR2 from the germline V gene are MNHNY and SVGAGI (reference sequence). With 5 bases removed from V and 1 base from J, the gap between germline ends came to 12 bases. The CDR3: CASSQTVSSNQPQHF. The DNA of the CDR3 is TGTGCCAGCAGTCAGACAGTCTCGAGCAATCAGCCCCAGCATTTT.

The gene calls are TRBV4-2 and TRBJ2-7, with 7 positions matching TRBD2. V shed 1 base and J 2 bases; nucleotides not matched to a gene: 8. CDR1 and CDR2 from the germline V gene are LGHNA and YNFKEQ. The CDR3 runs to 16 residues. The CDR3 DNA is TGTGCCAGCAGCCAAGTAGGTGGACTAGGGACCTACGAGCAGTACTTC. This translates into CASSQVGGLGTYEQYF.

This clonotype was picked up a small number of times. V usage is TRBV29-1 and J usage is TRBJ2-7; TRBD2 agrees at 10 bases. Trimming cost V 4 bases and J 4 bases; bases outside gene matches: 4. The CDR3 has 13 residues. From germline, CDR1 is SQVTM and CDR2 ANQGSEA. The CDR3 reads CSVVLAGVYEQYF. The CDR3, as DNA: TGCAGCGTTGTTCTAGCGGGAGTTTACGAGCAGTACTTC.

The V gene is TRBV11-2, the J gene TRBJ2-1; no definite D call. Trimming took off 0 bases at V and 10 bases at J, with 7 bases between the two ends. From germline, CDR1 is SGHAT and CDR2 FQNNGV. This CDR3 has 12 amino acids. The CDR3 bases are TGTGCCAGCAGCTTAGATACCGGGGAGCAGTTCTTC. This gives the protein CASSLDTGEQFF.

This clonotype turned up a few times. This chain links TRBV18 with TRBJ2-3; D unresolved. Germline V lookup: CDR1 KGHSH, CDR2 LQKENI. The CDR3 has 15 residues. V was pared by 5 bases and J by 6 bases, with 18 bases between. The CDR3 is CASSSTPLLVDTQYF. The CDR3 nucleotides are TGTGCCAGCTCATCCACCCCACTACTCGTGGATACGCAGTATTTT.

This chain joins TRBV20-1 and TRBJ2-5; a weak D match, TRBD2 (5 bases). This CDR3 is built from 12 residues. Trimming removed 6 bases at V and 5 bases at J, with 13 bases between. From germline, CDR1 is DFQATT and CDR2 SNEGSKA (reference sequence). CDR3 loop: CSADTRLETQYF. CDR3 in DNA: TGCAGTGCGGATACTAGGTTGGAGACCCAGTACTTC.

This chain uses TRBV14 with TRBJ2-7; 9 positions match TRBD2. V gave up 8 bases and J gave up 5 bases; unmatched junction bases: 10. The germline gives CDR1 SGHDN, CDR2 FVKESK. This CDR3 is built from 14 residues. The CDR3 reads CASARAGGPNEQYF. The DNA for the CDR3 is TGTGCCAGCGCGAGGGCGGGAGGGCCAAACGAGCAGTACTTC.

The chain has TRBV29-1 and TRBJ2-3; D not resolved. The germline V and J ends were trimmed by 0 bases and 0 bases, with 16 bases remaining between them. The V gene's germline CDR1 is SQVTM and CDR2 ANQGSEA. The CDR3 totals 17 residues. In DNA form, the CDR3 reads TGCAGCGTTGAAGATCAGTTTGCAGCTACTAGCACAGATACGCAGTATTTT. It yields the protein CSVEDQFAATSTDTQYF.

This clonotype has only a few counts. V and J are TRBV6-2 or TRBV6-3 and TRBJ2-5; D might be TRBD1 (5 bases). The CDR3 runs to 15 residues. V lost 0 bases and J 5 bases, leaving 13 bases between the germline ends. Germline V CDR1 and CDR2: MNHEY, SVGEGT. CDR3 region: CASSYSIRAEETQYF. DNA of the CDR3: TGTGCCAGCAGTTACTCGATCAGGGCGGAGGAGACCCAGTACTTC.

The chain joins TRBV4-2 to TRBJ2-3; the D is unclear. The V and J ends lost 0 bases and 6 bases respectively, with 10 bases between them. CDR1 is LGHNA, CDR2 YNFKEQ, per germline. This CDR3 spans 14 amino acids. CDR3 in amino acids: CASSQDRIVDTQYF. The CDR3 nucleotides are TGTGCCAGCAGCCAAGATCGAATCGTGGATACGCAGTATTTT.

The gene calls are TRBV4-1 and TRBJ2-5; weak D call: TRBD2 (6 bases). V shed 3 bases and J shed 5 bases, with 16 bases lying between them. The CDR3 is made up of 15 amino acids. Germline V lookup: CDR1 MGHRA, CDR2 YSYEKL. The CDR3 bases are TGCGCCAGCAGCCACCCGGACGGGGGTGGGGAGACCCAGTACTTC. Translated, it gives CASSHPDGGGETQYF.

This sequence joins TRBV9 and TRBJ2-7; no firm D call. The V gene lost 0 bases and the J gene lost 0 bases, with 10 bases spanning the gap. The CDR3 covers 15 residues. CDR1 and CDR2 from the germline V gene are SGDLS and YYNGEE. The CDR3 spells CASSVGGSSSYEQYF. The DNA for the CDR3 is TGTGCCAGCAGCGTAGGGGGATCAAGCTCCTACGAGCAGTACTTC.

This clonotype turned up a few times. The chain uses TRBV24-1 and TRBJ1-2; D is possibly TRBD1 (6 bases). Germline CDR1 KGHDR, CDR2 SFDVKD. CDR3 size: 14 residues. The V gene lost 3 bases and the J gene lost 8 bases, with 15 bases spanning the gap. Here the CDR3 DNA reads TGTGCCACCAGTGATACAGGGAGACTACGGGGCTACACCTTC. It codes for CATSDTGRLRGYTF.

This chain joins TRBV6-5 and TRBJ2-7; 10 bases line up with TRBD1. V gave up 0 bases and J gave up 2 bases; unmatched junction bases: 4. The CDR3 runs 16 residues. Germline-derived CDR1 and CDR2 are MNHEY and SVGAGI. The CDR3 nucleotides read TGTGCCAGCAGTTACTCGGCGACAGGGGGCACCTACGAGCAGTACTTC. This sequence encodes CASSYSATGGTYEQYF.